This T cell receptor (beta chain) was observed in a study of blood T cell repertoires in COVID-19. Study at large: The United States, Italy and Spain were the sources of the acute and convalescent COVID-19 samples. The analysed material was cDNA or gDNA that came from T cells, B-cell-depleted T cells, or PBMCs.

In the original analysis: Estimates of nucleated cell counts were drawn from the amplification of reference gene primers. Assay used: immunoSEQ multiplex PCR; TCRdb lists only in-frame clones, some missing. From that table come the V and J calls and clone size; the DNA was used to work out D and trimming. The sample holds 300,000 to 400,000 clones; roughly 90% are singletons and the top ten take approximately 2.9%. It was during active infection that Seattle patients were enrolled and then longitudinally followed. This CDR3 is 16 amino acids long. V was shortened by 1 base and J by 3 bases, with 12 bases between the two germline ends. Looked up from germline, CDR1 is SGHAT and CDR2 is FQNNGV.

The sequence was collected from a young woman with COVID-19, enrolled during active disease. V gene TRBV11-2 combines with J gene TRBJ2-2; D possibly corresponds to TRBD2 (6 bases). Sequenced: peripheral blood. As DNA, the CDR3 is TGTGCCAGCAGCTTAGGTGCTAGCGCCTACACCGGGGAGCTGTTTTTT. Translation gives CASSLGASAYTGELFF. The full variable domain, its missing parts supplied by reference TRBV11-2 and TRBJ2-2, is EAGVAQSPRYKIIEKRQSVAFWCNPISGHATLYWYQQILGQGPKLLIQFQNNGVVDDSQLPKDRFSAERLKGVDSTLKIQPAKLEDSAVYLCASSLGASAYTGELFFGEGSRLTVL.